These 28 T cell receptor beta chains share one sample of origin, sequenced in a study of blood T cell repertoires in COVID-19. TCRdb's table, derived via immunoSEQ multiplex PCR, lists solely in-frame clones and lacks some. The sample holds approximately 230,000 clones, 85% to 90% seen once. The sequenced material came from PBMCs or T cells enriched from blood (not recorded which). Receptors originate from a man aged 35-49 years who had recovered from COVID-19.

The genes are TRBV24-1 and TRBJ1-2, with a weak D call TRBD1 (6 bases). V lost 2 bases and J lost 2, with 8 bases in between. Per germline, CDR1 KGHDR and CDR2 SFDVKD. CDR3 length: 14 amino acids. The CDR3 loop is CATSDWGQNYGYTF. The CDR3 DNA sequence: TGTGCCACCAGTGATTGGGGGCAGAACTATGGCTACACCTTC.

V and J are TRBV10-2 and TRBJ1-1; TRBD1 is a possible D gene (5 bases). Germline assignment: CDR1 WSHSY and CDR2 SAAADI. The V end was cut by 3 bases, the J end by 2 bases, with 7 bases between. This CDR3 spans 13 amino acids. The CDR3 bases are TGCGCCAGCAGTGACCAGGGCAACACTGAAGCTTTCTTT. Translated, it gives CASSDQGNTEAFF.

This clone was observed a handful of times. The rearrangement links TRBV29-1 to TRBJ1-2; maybe TRBD1 (6 bases). There are 16 residues in the CDR3. Germline-derived CDR1 and CDR2 are SQVTM and ANQGSEA. V lost 4 bases to trimming and J lost 4 bases, with 22 bases between them. The CDR3 DNA reads as TGCAGCGTTGGGGGGCCGATTAGTGGAAACGTCTATGGCTACACCTTC. Translated: CSVGGPISGNVYGYTF.

This sequence joins TRBV4-1 and TRBJ1-2; 8 bases align to TRBD1. This CDR3 is built from 13 residues. Germline CDR1 is MGHRA and CDR2 is YSYEKL. V was pared by 3 bases and J by 3 bases, with 0 bases of the junction left unmatched. The CDR3 sequence is CASSQGQDYGYTF. The CDR3 nucleotides are TGCGCCAGCAGCCAGGGACAGGACTATGGCTACACCTTC.

The chain couples TRBV14 to TRBJ2-2; 10 bases agree with TRBD2. The length of the CDR3 is 17 residues. J was trimmed by 3 bases and V by 4 bases; bases with no gene match: 8. Germline CDR1 and CDR2: SGHDN and FVKESK. Written as DNA, the CDR3 is TGTGCCAGCAGCCTAAGGACAGCGGGAGGGCACACCGGGGAGCTGTTTTTT. It codes for CASSLRTAGGHTGELFF.

V gene TRBV7-6 combines with J gene TRBJ2-7; 14 nucleotides match TRBD2. CDR1 and CDR2 (germline): SGHVS, FNYEAQ. The CDR3 is 16 residues long. Trimming at V came to 2 bases and at J to 7 bases, leaving 7 bases not matched to a gene. The CDR3 region has the DNA TGTGCCAGCAGCTTAATGGGACTAGCGGGAGATGGTGAGCAGTACTTC. Translating it yields CASSLMGLAGDGEQYF.

The chain links TRBV28 to TRBJ2-3; D is ambiguous. Trimming stripped 2 bases from V and 2 bases from J, with 8 bases between. The CDR3 has 14 residues. Germline V gene data show CDR1 as MDHEN and CDR2 as SYDVKM. CDR3 sequence: CASSLPGSTDTQYF. DNA of the CDR3: TGTGCCAGCAGTTTACCTGGCTCCACAGATACGCAGTATTTT.

V gene TRBV7-9 combines with J gene TRBJ1-3, with D unclear. This CDR3 has 17 residues. The germline V and J ends were trimmed by 0 bases and 4 bases, with 16 bases remaining between them. CDR1 SEHNR and CDR2 FQNEAQ come from the germline V gene (reference sequence). The DNA of the CDR3 is TGTGCCAGCAGCTTAGCGGCCAAGGTGGCCAGGGGAAACACCATATATTTT. Residues: CASSLAAKVARGNTIYF.

The chain links TRBV11-2 to TRBJ1-5, with 9 bases that match TRBD1. There are 17 residues in the CDR3. CDR1 is SGHAT and CDR2 is FQNNGV in the germline V gene. The V gene end was trimmed by 5 bases and the J gene end by 7 bases; junction bases not matched to a gene: 15. The CDR3 loop is CASSKTGGVEAGQPQHF. CDR3 coding DNA: TGTGCCAGCAGCAAGACAGGGGGGGTCGAAGCAGGACAGCCCCAGCATTTT.

The chain uses TRBV5-4 and TRBJ2-7, with D possibly being TRBD1 (5 bases). V was shortened by 4 bases and J by 1 base, with 18 bases between the two germline ends. CDR3 length: 16 residues. Germline V gene data show CDR1 as SGHNT and CDR2 as YYREEE (reference sequence). Here the CDR3 reads CASSVPQVRGSYEQYF. The DNA of the CDR3 is TGTGCCAGCAGCGTGCCTCAGGTTAGGGGTTCCTACGAGCAGTACTTC.

This chain links TRBV7-2 with TRBJ1-2; 7 bases match TRBD1. This CDR3 comprises 16 residues. The trim removed 3 bases at V and 8 bases at J, leaving 15 bases unmatched. Germline V gives CDR1 SGHTA, CDR2 FQGNSA. The CDR3: CASSLGAGSTGSGYTF. The CDR3 region has the DNA TGTGCCAGCAGCTTGGGTGCGGGATCGACAGGGAGCGGCTACACCTTC.

The chain employs TRBV5-1 and TRBJ1-1; D possibly corresponds to TRBD1 (5 bases). The CDR3 contains 14 residues. The germline CDR1 and CDR2 sequences are SGHRS and YFSETQ. Trimming removed 3 bases at V and 1 base at J, with 10 bases between. This CDR3 is CASSSLTENTEAFF. The CDR3 nucleotides are TGCGCCAGCAGCTCACTGACAGAGAACACTGAAGCTTTCTTT. Complete variable domain (other parts from reference TRBV5-1 and TRBJ1-1): KAGVTQTPRYLIKTRGQQVTLSCSPISGHRSVSWYQQTPGQGLQFLFEYFSETQRNKGNFPGRFSGRQFSNSRSEMNVSTLELGDSALYLCASSSLTENTEAFFGQGTRLTVV.

The chain recombines TRBV4-3 with TRBJ2-1; perhaps TRBD2 as D (5 bases). This CDR3 region has 16 residues. Per germline, CDR1 LGHNA and CDR2 YSLEER. V lost 0 bases, J lost 0 bases, and 9 bases lay in between. CDR3 nucleotides: TGCGCCAGCAGCCAAGACATACGGGGCTCCTACAATGAGCAGTTCTTC. Amino acids: CASSQDIRGSYNEQFF.

V usage is TRBV4-1 and J usage is TRBJ2-5, with D perhaps matching TRBD1 (6 bases). In germline, CDR1 is MGHRA, CDR2 YSYEKL. The CDR3 loop spans 14 amino acids. V was trimmed by 0 bases and J by 4 bases, leaving 9 bases between them. Here the CDR3 DNA reads TGCGCCAGCAGCCAAGAGGACAGTCCAGAGACCCAGTACTTC. As protein: CASSQEDSPETQYF.

The V call is TRBV23-1, the J call TRBJ1-1, with D unclear. TRBV23-1 carries the ORF label, with uncertain function. The CDR3 sequence is 14 residues long. The ends were cut back, 8 bases at V and 8 bases at J, with 21 bases in the middle. CDR3 sequence: CASCPGGLTEEAFF. The CDR3 DNA reads TGCGCCAGCTGCCCGGGAGGGCTGACCGAGGAAGCTTTCTTT.

CDR3 bases: TGTGCCAGCAGTAATCGACAGGGTGAAGGAAACACCATATATTTT. Translated: CASSNRQGEGNTIYF. The J gene is TRBJ1-3, the V gene TRBV6-5; 7 positions agree with TRBD1. V shed 5 bases, J shed 4 bases, and the junction held 8 bases outside the gene matches. Germline V gives CDR1 MNHEY, CDR2 SVGAGI. This CDR3 contains 15 residues.

The genes are TRBV4-2 and TRBJ2-7, with a weak D call TRBD2 (6 bases). Looked up from germline, CDR1 is LGHNA and CDR2 is YNFKEQ. The CDR3 contains 13 residues. The V end lost 3 bases, the J end lost 4 bases, and 10 bases lay between the germline ends. The CDR3 nucleotides are TGTGCCAGCAGCCACCCGGGACTTTACGAGCAGTACTTC. It translates to CASSHPGLYEQYF.

The chain recombines TRBV6-5 with TRBJ2-7; the D gene is possibly TRBD2 (6 bases). V gave up 4 bases and J gave up 4 bases, with 17 bases separating them. The CDR3 contains 15 residues. The germline V gene encodes CDR1 MNHEY and CDR2 SVGAGI. CDR3 nucleotide sequence: TGTGCCAGCAGTTCCTATTCTGCGGGAAAATACGAGCAGTACTTC. It encodes CASSSYSAGKYEQYF.

The chain recombines TRBV7-7 with TRBJ2-5; 10 nucleotides match TRBD2. This CDR3 is 20 amino acids long. Trimming took 5 bases from V and 0 from J; bases not matched to a gene: 18. CDR1 is SSHAT, CDR2 FNYEAQ, per germline (reference sequence). CDR3 sequence (DNA): TGTGCCAGCAGCCCCCGCTCCGGGACTAGCGAGCGGGGGTACCAAGAGACCCAGTACTTC. It encodes CASSPRSGTSERGYQETQYF.

The chain carries TRBV7-9 and TRBJ2-2; D possibly corresponds to TRBD1 (5 bases). This CDR3 has 13 residues. Trimming shortened V by 7 bases and J by 6 bases, and 12 bases separated the two germline ends. Germline loops: CDR1 SEHNR, CDR2 FQNEAQ (reference sequence). The CDR3 region is CASTSRVSGELFF. Here the CDR3 DNA reads TGTGCCAGCACGAGCAGGGTCTCCGGGGAGCTGTTTTTT.

The chain couples TRBV11-2 to TRBJ2-3; 10 bases match TRBD2. Germline V gene sequence: CDR1 SGHAT, CDR2 FQNNGV. This CDR3 has 18 residues. Trimming at V came to 1 base and at J to 1 base, leaving 8 bases not matched to a gene. This CDR3 reads CASSLGHGTSVGTDTQYF. The CDR3 DNA follows: TGTGCCAGCAGCTTAGGCCACGGGACTAGCGTGGGCACAGATACGCAGTATTTT.

On this clone: An end of the junction differs from the germline gene, which may be a read error. In the same sample, other DNA sequences code for this CDR3. The rearrangement links TRBV10-3 to TRBJ2-7; 7 positions match TRBD2. This CDR3 is 15 amino acids long. Germline V gives CDR1 ENHRY, CDR2 SYGVKD. The CDR3 protein is CAISESTSWRYEQYF. DNA of the CDR3: TGTGCCATCAGTGAGTCGACTAGCTGGAGGTACGAACAGTACTTC.

The genes are TRBV2 and TRBJ2-3; perhaps TRBD2 as D (6 bases). The CDR3 runs to 16 residues. The germline CDR1 and CDR2 sequences are SNHLY and FYNNEI. Trimming took off 3 bases at V and 1 base at J, with 14 bases between the two ends. CDR3 in DNA: TGTGCCAGCAGTGACTGGGCTAGCGTTGGCACAGATACGCAGTATTTT. It specifies CASSDWASVGTDTQYF.

The rearrangement joins TRBV28 to TRBJ2-1; 11 bases fit TRBD1. Germline-derived CDR1 and CDR2 are MDHEN and SYDVKM. This CDR3 region has 16 residues. Trimming took 5 bases from V and 2 from J; bases not matched to a gene: 5. The CDR3 DNA is TGTGCCAGCAGTCCTATGGGACAGGGGGCCTACAATGAGCAGTTCTTC. It is translated as CASSPMGQGAYNEQFF.

V is TRBV5-1 and J is TRBJ2-7; D possibly corresponds to TRBD1 (6 bases). The germline V and J ends were trimmed by 3 bases and 2 bases, with 12 bases remaining between them. The CDR3 is 14 amino acids. Per the germline V gene, CDR1 is SGHRS and CDR2 is YFSETQ. CDR3 DNA: TGCGCCAGCAGCTCATCGGGACACACCTACGAGCAGTACTTC. Encoded protein: CASSSSGHTYEQYF. The full variable domain, with the rest looked up from reference TRBV5-1 and TRBJ2-7, is KAGVTQTPRYLIKTRGQQVTLSCSPISGHRSVSWYQQTPGQGLQFLFEYFSETQRNKGNFPGRFSGRQFSNSRSEMNVSTLELGDSALYLCASSSSGHTYEQYFGPGTRLTVT.

The chain combines TRBV7-2 with TRBJ2-7; TRBD2 aligns across 9 bases. CDR1 SGHTA and CDR2 FQGNSA come from the germline V gene. This CDR3 region has 15 residues. The V and J ends lost 2 bases and 6 bases, in that order; junction bases with no gene match: 8. DNA of the CDR3: TGTGCCAGCAGCTTAATCGCTAGCGGGATTCGCGAGCAGTACTTC. Amino acids: CASSLIASGIREQYF.

The chain is built from TRBV6-5 and TRBJ1-1; D unclear. Between the trimmed V and J ends, which lost 6 bases and 3 bases, there was a span of 8 bases. CDR1 and CDR2 from the germline V gene are MNHEY and SVGAGI. This CDR3 contains 12 residues. Here the CDR3 reads CASRDRYTEAFF. Here the CDR3 DNA reads TGTGCCAGCAGAGATAGATACACTGAAGCTTTCTTT.

This clone was seen more than once but under ten times. The chain joins TRBV7-3 to TRBJ1-1; TRBD1 is a possible D gene (5 bases). The V and J ends lost 1 base and 1 base respectively, with 7 bases between them. Germline-derived CDR1 and CDR2 are SGHTA and FQGTGA. The CDR3 loop spans 14 amino acids. The CDR3 DNA reads TGTGCCAGCAGCTTAAGCGGGGGGAACACTGAAGCTTTCTTT. It is translated as CASSLSGGNTEAFF.